This TCR beta chain was recorded in a study of beta chain features in type 1 diabetes listed by TCRdb under 2018. The study in broad terms: Mean age, gender distribution, total cell number and subset yield did not differ between patients and healthy donors. The study compared the TCRB repertoires of sorted circulating CD4+ T cell subsets in recently diagnosed type 1 diabetes patients with those in matched healthy donors. A total of roughly 98,000,000 sorted cells were examined across all samples, and RNA yield correlated strongly with the number of cells per subset. Regulatory and stem cell-like memory subsets were isolated from only 8 patients and roughly eight healthy donors, whereas naive and central memory subsets came from all 28 donors. Results the study describes overall, beyond this receptor: Patients with type 1 diabetes made fewer insertions and deleted more nucleotides at VDJ recombination sites, implying thymic rearrangement abnormalities. Type 1 diabetes patients showed a moderate but significant shortening of TCRB CDR3 length in all four CD4+ subsets. Shorter templates might have been favored by PCR, but patient and control samples were amplified and corrected together, so both groups would have been affected equally by any skew. Naive, central memory and regulatory TCRB repertoires appeared to be more alike among patients than among healthy donors. Because the HLA sub-analyses included only small numbers of individuals, any influence of HLA type on TCRB rearrangement was left unresolved. Sequencing cDNA rather than genomic DNA could over-represent highly expressing activated cells, although activation and CD3 levels did not differ between groups.

Trimming at the junction amounts to 2 bases on V and 2 bases on J, and the germline ends lie 8 bases apart. In the germline V gene, CDR1 corresponds to SGHVS and CDR2 to FNYEAQ. The CDR3 measures 14 amino acids from cysteine to phenylalanine. Only CDR3 DNA is held: 42 bases, read in frame from base 1. To note about this clone: The clone's antigen remains unknown. Base-call qualities are not available, and no considerably larger clone is one nucleotide away.

Each donor gave one peripheral blood draw, averaging roughly 120 mL, which was collected into heparinised tubes. A BD FACSAria II and a panel including CD45RO, CCR7, CD25, CD127, CD95 and CD27 were used to sort naive, central memory, regulatory and stem cell-like memory CD4+ T cells. A purity above 98% was achieved for all sorted populations. Right away, PBMCs were isolated by Lymphoprep density gradient centrifugation and were stained directly, with no culture step. To minimize batch effects, samples were stained and sorted in pairs, one healthy donor with one patient per experiment. The entire amount of isolated RNA was reverse transcribed using the High Capacity cDNA Reverse Transcription Kit, so the sequenced TCRB transcripts were expressed ones. Deep immunoSEQ sequencing was applied to naive, central memory and regulatory T cell samples, giving an average of approximately 4 million total reads per sample. Sorted cells were lysed in RLT buffer, and RNA was extracted using DNase-treated RNeasy Micro or Mini kits according to cell number. Each cell subset was processed on its own to prevent cross-contamination, while patient and healthy donor samples were processed together. The immunoSEQ multiplex PCR was used to amplify TCRB sequences from cDNA, yielding 87-bp fragments that span the CDR3 region. Sequencing of the amplicons was done on the Illumina HiSeq platform. Concerning the study's data processing: PCR bias was computationally corrected using synthetic template baselines, reads within Hamming distance 2 were collapsed, and singletons that could not be merged were discarded. Reads were aligned against IMGT to assign V, D and J genes, CDR3 length and insertions or deletions at six rearrangement sites. Clonotype counts were normalized to sorted cell number within each subset before computing true diversity and Gini coefficients with the tcR R package. Repertoire sharing was quantified using the overlap coefficient calculated on TCRB nucleotide sequences. The table comes from immuneACCESS by way of TCRdb, which keeps in-frame sequences with V and J called. Part of the clones is missing from these tables; in studies checked, under half for an unresolved V gene and the rest for unknown reasons. The V and J calls and clone size were taken over from that table, and D and trimming were inferred from the DNA. Recorded for this sample are more than 300,000 clones; under 8.5% of them occurred a single time. Roughly 0.44% of the sample goes to the ten largest clones.

The TCR originated in a woman between 18 and 30 years old in good health. Sample: central memory CD4+ T cells from blood. The rearranged chain carries TRBV7-6 and TRBJ2-3; no D gene call is confident. The CDR3 loop reads CASSLMENTDTQYF. The nucleotides are TGTGCCAGCAGCTTAATGGAGAACACAGATACGCAGTATTTT.